Below, 5 T cell receptor beta chains from the same sample are listed, as sequenced in a study of CD8+ T cells in alopecia areata (dated by TCRdb to the late 2010s). Explained via the paper, the time point label denotes: baseline before oral tofacitinib. The library relied on the immunoSEQ multiplex PCR assay. To provide template for TCR sequencing, every sample had RNA extracted and reverse transcribed into cDNA. TCRdb stores this immuneACCESS table with in-frame sequences only. Part of the clones is absent; in the studies checked, under half of the shortfall reflects unresolved V genes, and no reason is known for the rest. The sample contains about 140,000 clones, approximately 50% of them found a single time. The ten most abundant clones make up 0.95% to 1% of the sample. Sequences were derived from CD4+ T cells sorted from blood, sampled at week 0. These receptor sequences come from a human donor with alopecia areata.

The chain couples TRBV5-1 to TRBJ2-2; 13 nucleotides match TRBD2. Germline V gene sequence: CDR1 SGHRS, CDR2 YFSETQ. Germline trimming cut 0 bases from V and 8 bases from J; bases unmatched to any gene: 7. There are 17 residues in the CDR3. The CDR3 sequence is CASSLDGLAGARGELFF. The CDR3 nucleotides are TGCGCCAGCAGCTTGGATGGACTAGCGGGGGCTCGAGGGGAGCTGTTTTTT.

The chain combines TRBV29-1 with TRBJ2-1; D might be TRBD1 (5 bases). CDR3 length equals 10 residues. Germline-derived CDR1 and CDR2 are SQVTM and ANQGSEA. The DNA for the CDR3 is TGCAGTCTTTCAGGGAATGAGCAGTTCTTC. Its protein is CSLSGNEQFF.

This clone was seen only a few times. The rearrangement links TRBV25-1 to TRBJ2-1; 9 nucleotides agree with TRBD1. Germline CDR1 reads MGHDK; CDR2 reads SYGVNS. The CDR3 totals 16 residues. The J segment lost 6 bases and the V segment lost 5 bases, leaving 11 bases of the junction unmatched. The CDR3 DNA reads TGTGCCAGCAGTTTCTTCGGACAGGGGAAGGGCAATGAGCAGTTCTTC. Amino acids: CASSFFGQGKGNEQFF.

The DNA of the CDR3 is TGTGCCAGCAGCTTTCCGGGACTAGCAGGCAATGAGCAGTTCTTC. Translated: CASSFPGLAGNEQFF. The chain couples TRBV7-9 to TRBJ2-1; 9 bases are shared with TRBD2. The junction had 6 bases not matched to a gene; V was cut back by 3 bases and J by 6 bases. Looked up from germline, CDR1 is SEHNR and CDR2 is FQNEAQ (reference sequence). This CDR3 comprises 15 residues.

A few counts support this clone. This rearrangement joins TRBV15 to TRBJ2-3, with D maybe TRBD2 (5 bases). Trimming took off 0 bases at V and 2 bases at J, with 6 bases between the two ends. The CDR3 runs 14 residues. CDR1 is LNHNV, CDR2 YYDKDF, per germline (reference sequence). The CDR3 is CATSREAATDTQYF. The CDR3 region has the DNA TGTGCCACCAGCAGAGAAGCGGCCACAGATACGCAGTATTTT.